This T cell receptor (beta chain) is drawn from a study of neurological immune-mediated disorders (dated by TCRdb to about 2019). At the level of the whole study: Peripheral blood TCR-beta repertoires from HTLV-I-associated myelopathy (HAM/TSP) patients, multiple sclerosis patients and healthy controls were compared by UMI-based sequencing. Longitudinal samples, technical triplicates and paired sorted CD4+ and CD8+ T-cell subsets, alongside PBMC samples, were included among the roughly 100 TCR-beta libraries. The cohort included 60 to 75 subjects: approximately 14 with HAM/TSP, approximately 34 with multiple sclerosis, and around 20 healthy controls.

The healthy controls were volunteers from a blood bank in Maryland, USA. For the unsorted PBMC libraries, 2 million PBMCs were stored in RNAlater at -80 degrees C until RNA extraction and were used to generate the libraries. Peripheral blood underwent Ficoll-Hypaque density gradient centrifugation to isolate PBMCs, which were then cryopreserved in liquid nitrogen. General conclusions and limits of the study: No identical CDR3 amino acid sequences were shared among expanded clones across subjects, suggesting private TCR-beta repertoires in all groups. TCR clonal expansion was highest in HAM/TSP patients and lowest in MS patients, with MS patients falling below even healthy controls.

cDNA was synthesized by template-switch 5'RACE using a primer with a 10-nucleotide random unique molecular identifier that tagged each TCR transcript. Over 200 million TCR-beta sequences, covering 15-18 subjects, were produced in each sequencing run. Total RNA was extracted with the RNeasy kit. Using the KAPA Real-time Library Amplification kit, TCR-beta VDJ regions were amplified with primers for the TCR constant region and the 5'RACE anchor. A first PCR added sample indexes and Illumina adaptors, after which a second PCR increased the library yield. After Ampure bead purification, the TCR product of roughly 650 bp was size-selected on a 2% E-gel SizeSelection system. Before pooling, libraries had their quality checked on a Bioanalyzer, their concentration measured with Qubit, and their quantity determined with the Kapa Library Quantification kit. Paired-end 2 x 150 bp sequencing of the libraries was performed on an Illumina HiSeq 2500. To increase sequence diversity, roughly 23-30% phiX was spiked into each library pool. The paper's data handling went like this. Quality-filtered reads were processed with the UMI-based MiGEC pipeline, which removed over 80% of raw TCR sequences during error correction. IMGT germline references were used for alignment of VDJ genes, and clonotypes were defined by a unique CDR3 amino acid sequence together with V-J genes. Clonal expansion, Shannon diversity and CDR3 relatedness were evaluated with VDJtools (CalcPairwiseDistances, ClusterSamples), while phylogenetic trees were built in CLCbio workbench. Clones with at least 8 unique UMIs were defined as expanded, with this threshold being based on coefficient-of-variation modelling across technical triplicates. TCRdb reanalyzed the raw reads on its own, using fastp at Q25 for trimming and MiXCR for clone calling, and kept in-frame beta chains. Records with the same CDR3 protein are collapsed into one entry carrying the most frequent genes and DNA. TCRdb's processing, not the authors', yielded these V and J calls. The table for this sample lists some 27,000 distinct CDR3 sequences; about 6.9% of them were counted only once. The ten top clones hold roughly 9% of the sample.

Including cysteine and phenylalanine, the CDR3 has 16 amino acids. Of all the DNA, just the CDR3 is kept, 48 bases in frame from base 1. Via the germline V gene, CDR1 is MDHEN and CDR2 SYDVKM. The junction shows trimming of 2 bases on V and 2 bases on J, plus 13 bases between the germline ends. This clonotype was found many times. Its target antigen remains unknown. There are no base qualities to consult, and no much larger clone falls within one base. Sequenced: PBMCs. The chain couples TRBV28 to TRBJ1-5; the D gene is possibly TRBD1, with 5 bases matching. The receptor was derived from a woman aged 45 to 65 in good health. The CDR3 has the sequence CASSLPRGARNQPQHF. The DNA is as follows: TGTGCCAGCAGTTTACCCCGAGGGGCCCGCAATCAGCCCCAGCATTTT. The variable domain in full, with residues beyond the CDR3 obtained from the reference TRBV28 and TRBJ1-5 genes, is DVKVTQSSRYLVKRTGEKVFLECVQDMDHENMFWYRQDPGLGLRLIYFSYDVKMKEKGDIPEGYSVSREKKERFSLILESASTNQTSMYLCASSLPRGARNQPQHFGDGTRLSIL.